A selection of T cell receptor beta chains follows, all from one sample in a study of T cells in Graves' hyperthyroidism and ophthalmopathy. TCRdb passed the multiplex PCR reads through MiXCR, listing each CDR3 protein once. The sample has around 250,000 distinct CDR3 sequences; about 14% are singletons. Sequenced: blood. The receptors here all came from a woman in her thirties or forties with Graves' hyperthyroidism that later progressed to Graves' ophthalmopathy. The CDR3 runs from the conserved cysteine through the conserved F or W. The D gene is left open where the match is weak. Where a row states a size, it is once, few, many or the class of an expanded clone; other rows omit it.

J gene	V gene	D gene	clone size	CDR3 length	CDR3 protein	CDR3 DNA
TRBJ1-2	TRBV12-5	TRBD1	-	14	CASGRQGAGYGYTF	TGTGCTAGTGGAAGACAGGGGGCCGGGTATGGCTACACCTTC
TRBJ2-1	TRBV27	-	-	15	CASSPSTPTYNEQFF	TGTGCCAGCAGTCCCTCAACCCCCACCTACAATGAGCAGTTCTTC
TRBJ2-4	TRBV7-2	-	many	11	CASSLVRIQYF	TGTGCCAGCAGCTTAGTAAGGATTCAGTACTTC
TRBJ2-4	TRBV7-9	-	many	15	CASSLRQDGQNIQYF	TGTGCCAGCAGCTTAAGACAGGATGGGCAAAACATTCAGTACTTC
TRBJ1-5	TRBV20-1	-	-	14	CSASPNGGHQPQHF	TGCAGTGCTAGCCCCAATGGGGGGCATCAGCCCCAGCATTTT
TRBJ1-5	TRBV28	TRBD1	many	15	CASSFRDSHNQPQHF	TGTGCCAGCAGTTTCCGGGACAGCCACAATCAGCCCCAGCATTTT
TRBJ2-1	TRBV4-1	-	many	14	CASSPPSTYNEQFF	TGCGCCAGCAGCCCCCCTTCTACCTACAATGAGCAGTTCTTC
TRBJ1-1	TRBV4-1	-	many	15	CASSQSEDRSTEAFF	TGCGCCAGCAGCCAAAGCGAGGACCGGAGCACTGAAGCTTTCTTT
TRBJ2-2	TRBV20-1	-	-	15	CSAWFGGMNTGELFF	TGCAGTGCTTGGTTCGGCGGGATGAACACCGGGGAGCTGTTTTTT
TRBJ1-2	TRBV14	-	many	19	CASSQLTGTRTAPYYGYTF	TGTGCCAGCAGCCAATTAACCGGGACACGGACCGCCCCTTACTATGGCTACACCTTC
TRBJ2-7	TRBV5-8	TRBD1	-	15	CASNPPGQDTYEQYF	TGTGCCAGCAACCCCCCGGGACAGGACACCTACGAGCAGTACTTC
TRBJ2-7	TRBV28	TRBD1	many	13	CASSLETGLEQYF	TGTGCCAGCAGTTTAGAGACAGGGCTCGAGCAGTACTTC
TRBJ2-3	TRBV3-1	-	many	13	CASSQAPTDTQYF	TGTGCCAGCAGCCAAGCTCCCACAGATACGCAGTATTTT
TRBJ2-1	TRBV19	TRBD2	few	12	CATSGRVNEQFF	TGTGCCACTAGCGGGAGAGTTAATGAGCAGTTCTTC
TRBJ2-3	TRBV2	-	-	14	CAIRTGGSTDTQCF	TGTGCCATTCGGACTGGCGGAAGCACAGATACCCAGTGTTTT
TRBJ2-1	TRBV5-5	TRBD2	many	16	CASNGVAGNSYNEQFF	TGTGCCAGCAATGGGGTAGCGGGAAACTCCTACAATGAGCAGTTCTTC
TRBJ2-5	TRBV4-1	TRBD1	few	15	CASSHGGTGGETQYF	TGCGCCAGCAGCCACGGGGGGACAGGGGGAGAGACCCAGTACTTC
TRBJ2-2	TRBV6-1	TRBD1	-	19	CATQGRDRGRPVNTGELFF	TGTGCCACCCAGGGGCGGGACAGGGGGCGACCGGTAAACACCGGGGAGCTGTTTTTT
TRBJ2-1	TRBV27	-	many	17	CASSFTSVVGRIHEQFF	TGTGCCAGCAGTTTTACCTCTGTAGTCGGGAGAATCCATGAGCAGTTCTTC
TRBJ1-5	TRBV6-1	-	many	13	CASSQESNQPQHF	TGTGCCAGCAGCCAGGAGAGCAATCAGCCCCAGCATTTT
TRBJ1-5	TRBV10-2	-	many	12	CASGEFNQPQHF	TGCGCCAGCGGGGAGTTTAATCAGCCCCAGCATTTT
TRBJ1-6	TRBV11-2	-	many	11	CASSLNSPLHF	TGTGCCAGCAGCTTAAATTCACCCCTCCACTTT
TRBJ1-1	TRBV28	-	many	15	CASSLQMVMNTEAFF	TGTGCCAGCAGTTTACAAATGGTGATGAACACTGAAGCTTTCTTT
TRBJ2-7	TRBV6-4	TRBD2	-	14	CAGSPRGGSYEQYF	TGTGCCGGCAGTCCCCGGGGGGGCTCCTACGAGCAGTACTTC
TRBJ2-1	TRBV5-1	-	few	15	CVSSGGGSIYNEQFF	TGCGTCAGCAGTGGGGGCGGGAGTATCTACAATGAGCAGTTCTTC
TRBJ2-7	TRBV11-2	-	many	16	CATTPSPYRSSYEQYF	TGTGCCACCACGCCCTCCCCTTACAGGAGCTCCTACGAGCAGTACTTC
TRBJ2-3	TRBV6-6	TRBD2	many	14	CASSYRLAGSTQYF	TGTGCCAGCAGTTACCGACTAGCGGGTAGTACGCAGTATTTT
TRBJ2-3	TRBV7-3	-	many	15	CASSLGRSHTDTQYF	TGTGCCAGCAGCTTAGGCAGGTCACACACAGATACGCAGTATTTT
TRBJ2-7	TRBV6-1	TRBD2	many	15	CASSRGGVATYEQYF	TGTGCCAGCAGTCGCGGGGGGGTGGCAACCTACGAGCAGTACTTC
TRBJ2-1	TRBV7-8	TRBD1	few	17	CASSPRWGQEPHNEQFF	TGTGCCAGCAGCCCCAGATGGGGACAGGAGCCTCACAATGAGCAGTTCTTC
TRBJ1-5	TRBV6-1	TRBD1	many	15	CASRPDRVSNQPQHF	TGTGCCAGCAGGCCGGACAGGGTGAGCAATCAGCCCCAGCATTTT
TRBJ2-3	TRBV28	-	-	15	CASSPAVAGLYTQYF	TGTGCCAGCAGTCCCGCCGTGGCCGGCCTGTATACGCAGTATTTT
TRBJ2-1	TRBV28	TRBD2	many	14	CASSLRGGYNEQFF	TGTGCCAGCAGTTTGCGGGGGGGATACAATGAGCAGTTCTTC
TRBJ1-6	TRBV6-1	-	many	15	CASSEGDRYNSPLHF	TGTGCCAGCAGTGAAGGGGACCGATATAATTCACCCCTCCACTTT
TRBJ2-1	TRBV10-3	TRBD2	-	14	CAIEGTSGRNEQFF	TGTGCCATCGAGGGGACTAGCGGGAGGAATGAGCAGTTCTTC
TRBJ1-1	TRBV30	-	-	13	CARTIGDGTEAFF	TGTGCCCGGACCATTGGGGACGGAACTGAAGCTTTCTTT
TRBJ1-1	TRBV6-2/TRBV6-3	-	many	13	CASSPGYNTEAFF	TGTGCCAGCAGTCCAGGGTATAACACTGAAGCTTTCTTT
TRBJ2-3	TRBV27	TRBD2	many	13	CASKREGTDTQYF	TGTGCCAGCAAGCGGGAAGGCACAGATACGCAGTATTTT
TRBJ2-6	TRBV2	TRBD1	many	16	CAIRDRVVSGANVLTF	TGTGCCATACGGGACAGGGTGGTGAGCGGGGCCAACGTCCTGACTTTC
TRBJ2-1	TRBV30	-	many	18	CAWKFSLSTQSSYNEQFF	TGTGCCTGGAAGTTCTCGCTGTCGACACAAAGCTCCTACAATGAGCAGTTCTTC
TRBJ2-3	TRBV27	-	many	14	CASRQGPGTDTQYF	TGTGCCAGCAGACAGGGTCCGGGCACAGATACGCAGTATTTT
TRBJ2-7	TRBV2	-	many	15	CASSEYGRATYEQYF	TGTGCCAGCAGTGAATACGGCAGGGCGACCTACGAGCAGTACTTC
TRBJ2-7	TRBV28	-	many	13	CASSLEEFYEQYF	TGTGCCAGCAGTTTGGAGGAGTTCTACGAGCAGTACTTC
TRBJ2-7	TRBV27	-	few	16	CASSLRVDTFSCEQYF	TGTGCCAGCAGTTTAAGGGTTGACACTTTCTCCTGCGAGCAGTACTTC
TRBJ1-4	TRBV27	-	many	17	CASSLFPSTAYNEKLFF	TGTGCCAGCAGTTTATTCCCATCGACAGCCTATAATGAAAAACTGTTTTTT
TRBJ2-5	TRBV5-1	-	many	15	CASTVGGSGQETQYF	TGCGCCAGCACTGTAGGGGGGAGTGGGCAAGAGACCCAGTACTTC
TRBJ1-2	TRBV12-3/TRBV12-4	-	-	14	CASSLSSGSYGYTF	TGTGCCAGCAGTTTATCGTCAGGGAGCTATGGCTACACCTTC
TRBJ2-1	TRBV19	TRBD2	many	17	CASSMTSGSRSYNEQFF	TGTGCCAGTAGTATGACTAGCGGGAGTAGGTCCTACAATGAGCAGTTCTTC
TRBJ2-1	TRBV11-2	-	-	15	CASSLVGGNFNEQFF	TGTGCCAGCAGCTTAGTGGGCGGGAACTTCAATGAGCAGTTCTTC
TRBJ1-3	TRBV14	-	many	15	CASSNIYSSGNTIYF	TGTGCCAGCAGCAATATCTACAGCTCTGGAAACACCATATATTTT
TRBJ1-1	TRBV12-3/TRBV12-4	-	many	16	CASTLYSWGESTEAFF	TGTGCCAGCACACTCTATTCGTGGGGTGAAAGTACTGAAGCTTTCTTT
TRBJ2-1	TRBV19	TRBD2	-	18	CASSIGWMRRGVPHEQFF	TGTGCCAGTAGTATAGGATGGATGCGGCGGGGGGTCCCCCATGAGCAGTTCTTC